Below, 13 T cell receptor beta chains from the same sample are listed, as sequenced in a study of T cell repertoires in cytomegalovirus infection. TCRdb re-called the reads with MiXCR, one entry per CDR3 protein. The table lists about 310,000 distinct CDR3 sequences, roughly 15% of them singletons, with about 11% in the top ten. Sequencing was carried out using PBMCs. The receptor set was obtained from a human donor in good health (CMV status not recorded). Some clones in this sample may be carry-over from other donors' samples.

The J gene is TRBJ2-1, the V gene TRBV19; 13 bases are shared with TRBD2. V lost 6 bases and J lost 3; bases outside the gene matches: 5. This CDR3 region has 16 residues. The germline V gene has CDR1 LNHDA and CDR2 SQIVND (reference sequence). CDR3 bases: TGTGCCAGTAGGCCGGGGACTAGCGGGAACTACAATGAGCAGTTCTTC. It yields the protein CASRPGTSGNYNEQFF.

This chain connects TRBV20-1 to TRBJ2-5; TRBD1 aligns across 8 bases. The CDR3 covers 15 residues. The germline V gene has CDR1 DFQATT and CDR2 SNEGSKA (reference sequence). With 4 bases clipped from V and 0 bases from J, the junction kept 7 bases outside the gene matches. DNA of the CDR3: TGCAGTGCTAAACGACAGGGGTCGTACCAAGAGACCCAGTACTTC. Translating it yields CSAKRQGSYQETQYF.

This rearrangement joins TRBV12-3 or TRBV12-4 to TRBJ2-7; D not resolved. This CDR3 contains 12 residues. V was trimmed by 2 bases and J by 6 bases, leaving 8 bases between them. CDR3 sequence reads: CASSLFRAEQYF. The CDR3 DNA follows: TGTGCCAGCAGTTTATTTCGGGCCGAGCAGTACTTC.

This clonotype was seen at least ten times. The rearrangement joins TRBV7-2 to TRBJ1-1; D is undetermined. CDR1 and CDR2 from the germline V gene are SGHTA and FQGNSA. The CDR3 extends over 13 amino acids. V lost 5 bases, J lost 3 bases, and 10 bases lay in between. The CDR3 DNA is TGTGCCAGCAGCGCCCAGGCCCACACTGAAGCTTTCTTT. The encoded protein is CASSAQAHTEAFF.

This clonotype was detected only a few times. The rearrangement links TRBV19 to TRBJ1-2; D not certain. The CDR3 sequence is 12 residues long. Germline V CDR1 and CDR2: LNHDA, SQIVND (reference sequence). V lost 6 bases and J lost 4, with 9 bases in between. CDR3 coding DNA: TGTGCCAGTAGCGGACTAAGCTATGGCTACACCTTC. It codes for CASSGLSYGYTF. Full variable domain (missing parts from reference TRBV19 and TRBJ1-2): DGGITQSPKYLFRKEGQNVTLSCEQNLNHDAMYWYRQDPGQGLRLIYYSQIVNDFQKGDIAEGYSVSREKKESFPLTVTSAQKNPTAFYLCASSGLSYGYTFGSGTRLTVV.

This clonotype was observed a few times. This chain uses TRBV20-1 with TRBJ1-6; the match to TRBD1 covers 7 bases. V was pared by 3 bases and J by 7 bases, with 6 bases of the junction left unmatched. The CDR3 is made up of 14 amino acids. CDR1 is DFQATT and CDR2 is SNEGSKA in the germline V gene (reference sequence). The CDR3 DNA reads TGCAGTGCTAGGGGGGGGACAGAAAATTCACCCCTCCACTTT. Translation gives CSARGGTENSPLHF.

This clonotype occurred a few times. CDR3 sequence (DNA): TGTGCCAGCAGCTTGTCGCACGCCGGCTACGAGCAGTACTTC. Translation: CASSLSHAGYEQYF. This chain connects TRBV5-4 to TRBJ2-7; D unresolved. V dropped 1 base and J dropped 3 bases, with 11 bases sitting between them. The CDR3 is 14 residues long. The V gene's germline CDR1 is SGHNT and CDR2 YYREEE (reference sequence).

This rearrangement joins TRBV27 to TRBJ1-1; D is uncertain. V was clipped by 6 bases and J by 7 bases, with 18 bases between them. This CDR3 contains 14 residues. Germline values: CDR1 MNHEY, CDR2 SMNVEV (reference sequence). Here the CDR3 reads CASRSHPSPDEAFF. The CDR3 DNA sequence: TGTGCCAGCAGATCACACCCATCACCCGATGAAGCTTTCTTT.

The table lists this clonotype with many counts. The rearrangement joins TRBV12-3 or TRBV12-4 to TRBJ1-2, with D perhaps TRBD1 (5 bases). This CDR3 has 13 amino acids. V was clipped by 3 bases and J by 7 bases, with 12 bases between them. The CDR3 region has the DNA TGTGCCAGCAGTTTTGCAGGGAGAGCTGGCTACACCTTC. This sequence encodes CASSFAGRAGYTF.

J is TRBJ1-1 and V is TRBV11-2; TRBD1 matches 8 bases. Germline V gene data show CDR1 as SGHAT and CDR2 as FQNNGV. Trimming removed 2 bases from V and 5 bases from J; junction bases left unmatched: 7. The length of the CDR3 is 15 residues. CDR3 amino acids: CASSLPLDRVTEAFF. CDR3 bases: TGTGCCAGCAGCTTACCCCTGGACAGGGTAACTGAAGCTTTCTTT.

This clonotype was recorded a few times. J is TRBJ2-7 and V is TRBV6-6, with TRBD1 matching 10 bases. The V gene end was trimmed by 4 bases and the J gene end by 4 bases; junction bases not matched to a gene: 10. The germline V gene has CDR1 MNHNY and CDR2 SVGAGI (reference sequence). The CDR3 runs 16 residues. The CDR3 nucleotides are TGTGCCAGCAGTTCAGTGACCGGGACAGGGGTATACGAGCAGTACTTC. This sequence encodes CASSSVTGTGVYEQYF.

This clonotype was picked up many times. V is TRBV7-2 and J is TRBJ2-5; TRBD1 might be the D (6 bases). Germline V lookup: CDR1 SGHTA, CDR2 FQGNSA. The CDR3 is made up of 14 amino acids. The V gene lost 4 bases and the J gene lost 4 bases, with 13 bases spanning the gap. In DNA, the CDR3 is TGTGCCAGCAGCTCGGACAGTTTAACAGAGACCCAGTACTTC. The encoded protein is CASSSDSLTETQYF.

This clonotype was seen more than once but under ten times. The chain recombines TRBV28 with TRBJ1-5, with D maybe TRBD1 (5 bases). Per the germline V gene, CDR1 is MDHEN and CDR2 is SYDVKM. Trimming left V 6 bases short and J 4 bases short, with 13 bases between. CDR3 length equals 14 residues. The CDR3 sequence is CASRFGTANQPQHF. CDR3 in DNA: TGTGCCAGCAGATTTGGGACCGCTAATCAGCCCCAGCATTTT.